A single sample is the source of the 15 T cell receptor beta chains below, sequenced in a study of OX40 agonist ivuxolimab in advanced cancers. The method was immunoSEQ multiplex PCR; TCRdb's version includes in-frame clones alone and lacks a portion of them. The table lists more than 60,000 clones, 94% of them singletons. Sequenced material: CD4+ or CD8+ T cells sorted from blood, taken in a trial of the OX40 agonist ivuxolimab. These receptors were obtained from an adult with an advanced solid tumor such as melanoma, head and neck, liver or kidney cancer.

This rearrangement joins TRBV7-3 to TRBJ2-3, with 15 nucleotides matching TRBD2. V dropped 5 bases and J dropped 6; count of bases not matched to a gene: 3. Germline CDR1 is SGHTA and CDR2 is FQGTGA. The CDR3 loop spans 15 amino acids. The CDR3 bases are TGTGCCAGCAGCCCGGGGACTAGCGGGAGGGATACGCAGTATTTT. It yields the protein CASSPGTSGRDTQYF.

The chain is built from TRBV27 and TRBJ2-7; D is unresolved. The V gene lost 2 bases and the J gene lost 4 bases, with 6 bases spanning the gap. The CDR3 consists of 12 residues. The germline V gene encodes CDR1 MNHEY and CDR2 SMNVEV (reference sequence). DNA of the CDR3: TGTGCCAGCAGTTTAAACGGTTACGAGCAGTACTTC. The encoded protein is CASSLNGYEQYF.

The gene calls are TRBV7-8 and TRBJ2-7, with 8 positions matching TRBD1. The germline V gene has CDR1 SGHVS and CDR2 FQNEAQ. V lost 5 bases and J lost 5; bases outside the gene matches: 8. The CDR3 totals 14 residues. The CDR3 DNA follows: TGTGCCAGCAGCACCCGACAGGGGTTCGACGAGCAGTACTTC. Encoded protein: CASSTRQGFDEQYF.

CDR3 DNA sequence: TGTGCCAGCAGTGGCCGACAGGGGCAAAATTCACCCCTCCACTTT. It is translated as CASSGRQGQNSPLHF. This chain joins TRBV9 and TRBJ1-6; 8 nucleotides line up with TRBD1. CDR1 is SGDLS, CDR2 YYNGEE, per germline. The CDR3 is made up of 15 amino acids. The J segment lost 7 bases and the V segment lost 5 bases, leaving 8 bases of the junction unmatched.

The rearrangement joins TRBV7-8 to TRBJ2-1; 8 nucleotides match TRBD1. Trimming removed 5 bases from V and 9 bases from J; junction bases left unmatched: 9. This CDR3 contains 14 residues. Per germline, CDR1 SGHVS and CDR2 FQNEAQ. CDR3 in amino acids: CASSPGGPGSEQFF. CDR3 DNA sequence: TGTGCCAGCAGCCCAGGGGGCCCCGGCAGTGAGCAGTTCTTC.

This clone ranks as medium-sized. The gene calls are TRBV4-2 and TRBJ2-1, with TRBD2 matching over 10 bases. This CDR3 has 16 amino acids. Losses at the gene ends were 0 bases for V and 2 bases for J; bases not matched to a gene: 1. Per the germline V gene, CDR1 is LGHNA and CDR2 is YNFKEQ. CDR3 in amino acids: CASSQDGTSAYNEQFF. CDR3 in DNA: TGTGCCAGCAGCCAAGATGGGACTAGCGCCTACAATGAGCAGTTCTTC.

The gene calls are TRBV19 and TRBJ2-1; D is unclear. V lost 4 bases to trimming and J lost 3 bases, with 7 bases between them. Germline V lookup: CDR1 LNHDA, CDR2 SQIVND (reference sequence). The CDR3 loop spans 13 amino acids. CDR3 sequence (DNA): TGTGCCAGTAGTAGCATGAACTACAATGAGCAGTTCTTC. It is translated as CASSSMNYNEQFF. The full variable domain, its missing parts supplied by reference TRBV19 and TRBJ2-1, is DGGITQSPKYLFRKEGQNVTLSCEQNLNHDAMYWYRQDPGQGLRLIYYSQIVNDFQKGDIAEGYSVSREKKESFPLTVTSAQKNPTAFYLCASSSMNYNEQFFGPGTRLTVL.

The rearrangement links TRBV28 to TRBJ2-7, with TRBD2 matching 13 bases. The J segment lost 4 bases and the V segment lost 5 bases, leaving 11 bases of the junction unmatched. The CDR3 contains 17 residues. Germline V gives CDR1 MDHEN, CDR2 SYDVKM. This CDR3 is CASSLGLAGALIYEQYF. CDR3 bases: TGTGCCAGCAGTCTAGGACTAGCGGGAGCTTTGATTTACGAGCAGTACTTC.

This chain uses TRBV30 with TRBJ2-7, with D perhaps matching TRBD1 or TRBD2 (5 bases each). CDR1 and CDR2 (germline): GTSNPN, SVGIG (reference sequence). V lost 3 bases, J lost 0 bases, and 12 bases lay in between. The CDR3 consists of 14 residues. The DNA for the CDR3 is TGTGCCTGGAGGGGACCTGCCCTCTCCTACGAGCAGTACTTC. This gives the protein CAWRGPALSYEQYF. Based on the CDR3 plus reference TRBV30 and TRBJ2-7, the full variable domain is SQTIHQWPATLVQPVGSPLSLECTVEGTSNPNLYWYRQAAGRGLQLLFYSVGIGQISSEVPQNLSASRPQDRQFILSSKKLLLSDSGFYLCAWRGPALSYEQYFGPGTRLTVT.

This chain joins TRBV5-6 and TRBJ1-4; no reliable D call. This CDR3 region has 13 residues. V lost 0 bases, J lost 8 bases, and 8 bases lay in between. Germline lookup yields CDR1 SGHDT and CDR2 YYEEEE. CDR3 in amino acids: CASSLAAGEKLFF. For the CDR3, the DNA is TGTGCCAGCAGCTTGGCCGCCGGCGAAAAACTGTTTTTT.

V usage is TRBV7-9 and J usage is TRBJ2-7, with 14 positions matching TRBD2. This CDR3 has 18 residues. Trimming at V came to 1 base and at J to 2 bases, leaving 7 bases not matched to a gene. The germline V gene has CDR1 SEHNR and CDR2 FQNEAQ (reference sequence). Written as DNA, the CDR3 is TGTGCCAGCAGCTTAGGACTAGCGGGAGGGCCGGTTGCCTACGAGCAGTACTTC. Amino acid sequence: CASSLGLAGGPVAYEQYF.

The CDR3 sequence: CASSPLQGGEQYF. CDR3 in DNA: TGCGCCAGCAGCCCATTACAGGGCGGAGAGCAGTACTTC. The chain recombines TRBV4-3 with TRBJ2-7; D is possibly TRBD1 (6 bases). V was clipped by 4 bases and J by 7 bases, with 14 bases between them. The CDR3 runs to 13 residues. The germline CDR1 and CDR2 sequences are LGHNA and YSLEER.

The J gene is TRBJ2-1, the V gene TRBV7-8, with 10 positions matching TRBD2. The CDR3 has 16 residues. V lost 1 base, J lost 4 bases, and 4 bases stayed unmatched. Germline V gene sequence: CDR1 SGHVS, CDR2 FQNEAQ. Here the CDR3 reads CASSLGTSGVYNEQFF. In nucleotides, the CDR3 is TGTGCCAGCAGCTTAGGGACTAGCGGCGTTTACAATGAGCAGTTCTTC.

V and J are TRBV6-6 and TRBJ1-1; perhaps TRBD1 as D (5 bases). The CDR3 is 13 residues long. Trimming shortened V by 11 bases and J by 1 base, and 14 bases separated the two germline ends. Germline V lookup: CDR1 MNHNY, CDR2 SVGAGI (reference sequence). This CDR3 is CALAETANTEAFF. The CDR3 bases are TGTGCCTTGGCCGAGACAGCGAACACTGAAGCTTTCTTT.

This sequence joins TRBV5-4 and TRBJ1-1; no clear D gene. The CDR3 extends over 13 amino acids. Germline assignment: CDR1 SGHNT and CDR2 YYREEE (reference sequence). V was trimmed by 3 bases and J by 7 bases, leaving 13 bases between them. CDR3 in amino acids: CASSYRPPDEAFF. CDR3 in DNA: TGTGCCAGCAGCTACCGACCCCCAGATGAAGCTTTCTTT.